This TCR beta chain was identified in a study of yellow fever vaccine responses in identical twins. About this clonotype itself: The antigen is undetermined.

General study results and limits: Twins' vaccine T cell response reportedly gave the appearance of partial convergence and partial personalization.

TCRdb re-analysed the RT-PCR reads in MiXCR, keeping a single row per CDR3 protein. The profile shows around 2,500 distinct CDR3 sequences, about 85% of them singletons. From germline, CDR1 is WNHNN and CDR2 SYGVQD (reference sequence). The length of the CDR3 is 15 residues. Trimming cost V 6 bases and J 4 bases; bases outside gene matches: 6. This TCR derives from a woman aged 18-29 years who received the yellow fever vaccine. Sequencing used T cells from blood (PBMCs), unsorted or a sorted subset (not recorded which), obtained before or after yellow fever vaccination (not recorded which). The chain joins TRBV10-1 to TRBJ2-3, with 11 bases aligning to TRBD2. This chain's CDR3 is CASRKTSGGSDTQYF. DNA for the CDR3: TGCGCCAGCAGAAAAACTAGCGGGGGATCAGATACGCAGTATTTT.